Shown below are 12 T cell receptor beta chains from a single sample sequenced in a study of cytomegalovirus exposure and HLA in healthy donors (dated by TCRdb to the late 2010s). The protocol used for the library was the immunoSEQ multiplex PCR assay. The multiplex PCR relied on a mix of 60 forward primers for TCR Vbeta segments and 13 reverse primers for TCR Jbeta segments. TCRdb re-hosts the immuneACCESS table, in-frame sequences only. Its copies lack some clones; in the studies checked, an unresolved V gene accounts for under half of them, and the cause for the rest is not known. Counted in this sample were about 150,000 clones; 70% to 90% of them appeared once. The ten largest clones capture 1.5% of the sample. Sequencing was done on a sample of PBMCs. These TCRs come from a man aged 35-49 years in good health and CMV-seronegative.

The CDR3 DNA sequence: TGCGCCAGCATGGCGGTGGCTAGCGGACAAGAGACCCAGTACTTC. This translates into CASMAVASGQETQYF. The V gene is TRBV5-1, the J gene TRBJ2-5; the match to TRBD2 covers 7 bases. The CDR3 contains 15 residues. In germline, CDR1 is SGHRS, CDR2 YFSETQ. J lost 2 bases, V lost 6 bases, and 10 bases had no gene match.

J is TRBJ2-2 and V is TRBV2; 9 nucleotides align to TRBD2. Trimming cost V 6 bases and J 4 bases; bases outside gene matches: 18. The CDR3 runs to 19 residues. The germline CDR1 and CDR2 sequences are SNHLY and FYNNEI. In DNA form, the CDR3 reads TGTGCCAGCAGCGACACTTTCTTTAGCGGGAGCGACCTCACCGGGGAGCTGTTTTTT. This encodes CASSDTFFSGSDLTGELFF.

The CDR3 loop is CASSDPGGAGNTEAFF. DNA for the CDR3: TGTGCCAGCAGCGACCCGGGGGGGGCGGGGAACACTGAAGCTTTCTTT. This rearrangement joins TRBV7-2 to TRBJ1-1; TRBD1 is a possible D gene (6 bases). In germline, CDR1 is SGHTA, CDR2 FQGNSA. Between the trimmed V and J ends, which lost 5 bases and 1 base, there was a span of 17 bases. CDR3 length: 16 amino acids.

The rearrangement uses TRBV30 and TRBJ1-4, with D perhaps TRBD1 (5 bases). Trimming pared 3 bases from V and 4 bases from J, leaving 18 bases between. Germline assignment: CDR1 GTSNPN and CDR2 SVGIG (reference sequence). This CDR3 region has 16 residues. CDR3: CAWRPTSGLRNEKLFF. As DNA, the CDR3 is TGTGCCTGGAGACCCACCTCGGGACTGCGTAATGAAAAACTGTTTTTT.

V is TRBV6-4 and J is TRBJ2-3; 12 bases are shared with TRBD2. This CDR3 has 15 amino acids. The trim removed 3 bases at V and 6 bases at J, leaving 4 bases unmatched. Germline lookup yields CDR1 MRHNA and CDR2 SNTAGT. The CDR3 reads CASSERLAGEDTQYF. In DNA form, the CDR3 reads TGTGCCAGCAGTGAACGACTAGCGGGAGAGGATACGCAGTATTTT.

A note on this clone: Germline and junction disagree at one end, which may indicate a read error. The rearrangement uses TRBV7-9 and TRBJ2-1; no clear D gene. The CDR3 extends over 16 amino acids. CDR1 and CDR2 (germline): SEHNR, FQNEAQ (reference sequence). This chain's CDR3 is CSSSRSLDSLHNEQFF. The DNA for the CDR3 is TGTTCCAGCAGCCGCTCTTTAGACTCACTTCACAATGAGCAGTTCTTC.

The chain combines TRBV7-2 with TRBJ1-1, with D hard to call. This CDR3 has 14 amino acids. Trimming stripped 3 bases from V and 3 bases from J, with 11 bases between. CDR1 SGHTA and CDR2 FQGNSA come from the germline V gene. Here the CDR3 DNA reads TGTGCCAGCAGCTTGGGTCTAGGCCACACTGAAGCTTTCTTT. Translated, it gives CASSLGLGHTEAFF.

The V and J genes are TRBV21-1 and TRBJ1-1. TRBV21-1 is deemed a pseudogene. This CDR3 has 12 amino acids. This CDR3 reads CASRTGSTEAFF. In DNA, the CDR3 is TGTGCCAGCCGAACGGGGAGCACTGAAGCTTTCTTT.

This chain joins TRBV6-4 and TRBJ1-1; D is possibly TRBD1 (6 bases). V was cut by 3 bases and J by 5 bases, with 13 bases left in between. Looked up from germline, CDR1 is MRHNA and CDR2 is SNTAGT. This CDR3 contains 14 residues. CDR3 sequence (DNA): TGTGCCAGCAGTGATTCAATCAGGGGAACTGAAGCTTTCTTT. As protein: CASSDSIRGTEAFF.

This CDR3 is CAWSVPASPGEQYF. DNA for the CDR3: TGTGCCTGGAGTGTACCGGCTAGCCCGGGCGAGCAGTACTTC. This chain uses TRBV30 with TRBJ2-5, with a possible D match to TRBD2 (5 bases). The end of the DNA fits TRBJ2-7 better, so the J call may be wrong. Germline loops: CDR1 GTSNPN, CDR2 SVGIG (reference sequence). The CDR3 runs to 14 residues.

The V and J genes are TRBV11-2 and TRBJ2-7; D may be TRBD1 (6 bases). Germline CDR1 SGHAT, CDR2 FQNNGV. The CDR3 extends over 16 amino acids. V was cut by 1 base and J by 2 bases, with 15 bases left in between. CDR3 DNA: TGTGCCAGCAGCTTAGCAGCCCGGGGACAAGCCTACGAGCAGTACTTC. It is translated as CASSLAARGQAYEQYF.

The rearrangement joins TRBV28 to TRBJ1-1; the match to TRBD1 covers 10 bases. The CDR3 runs 16 residues. After removal of 5 bases from V and 2 bases from J, the junction contained 8 bases not matched to a gene. CDR1 is MDHEN, CDR2 SYDVKM, per germline. The CDR3 nucleotides are TGTGCCAGCAGTACACTCGGGACAGGGGTCAACACTGAAGCTTTCTTT. It translates to CASSTLGTGVNTEAFF.